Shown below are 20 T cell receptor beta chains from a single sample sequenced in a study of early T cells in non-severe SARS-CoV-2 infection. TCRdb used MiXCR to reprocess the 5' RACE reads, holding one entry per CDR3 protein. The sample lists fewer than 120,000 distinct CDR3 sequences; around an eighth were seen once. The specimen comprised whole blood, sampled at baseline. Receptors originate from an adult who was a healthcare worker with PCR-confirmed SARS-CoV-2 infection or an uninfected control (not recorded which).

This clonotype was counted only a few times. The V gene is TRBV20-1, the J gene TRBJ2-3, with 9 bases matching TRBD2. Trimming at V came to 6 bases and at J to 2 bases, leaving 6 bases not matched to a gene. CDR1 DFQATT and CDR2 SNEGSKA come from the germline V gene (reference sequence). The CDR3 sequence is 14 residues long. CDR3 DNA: TGCAGTGCCCCCCTAGCGGGAAACACAGATACGCAGTATTTT. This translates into CSAPLAGNTDTQYF.

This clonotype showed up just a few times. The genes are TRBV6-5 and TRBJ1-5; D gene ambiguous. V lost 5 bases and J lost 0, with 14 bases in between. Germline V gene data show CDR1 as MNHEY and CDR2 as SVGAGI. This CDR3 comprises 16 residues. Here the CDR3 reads CASSLSGFYSNQPQHF. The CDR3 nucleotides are TGTGCCAGCAGTCTCTCGGGCTTTTATAGCAATCAGCCCCAGCATTTT.

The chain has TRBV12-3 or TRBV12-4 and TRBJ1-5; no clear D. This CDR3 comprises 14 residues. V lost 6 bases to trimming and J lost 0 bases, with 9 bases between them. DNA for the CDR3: TGTGCCAGCAGCTCCCAGACTAGCAATCAGCCCCAGCATTTT. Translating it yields CASSSQTSNQPQHF.

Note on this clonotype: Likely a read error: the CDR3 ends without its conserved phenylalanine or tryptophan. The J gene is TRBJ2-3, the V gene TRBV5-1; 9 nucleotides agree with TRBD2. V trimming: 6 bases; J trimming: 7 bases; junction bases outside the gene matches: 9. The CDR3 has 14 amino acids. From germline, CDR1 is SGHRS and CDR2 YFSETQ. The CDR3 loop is CASTAGGLGNTQYI. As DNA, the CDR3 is TGCGCCAGCACCGCGGGGGGGCTCGGAAATACGCAGTATATT.

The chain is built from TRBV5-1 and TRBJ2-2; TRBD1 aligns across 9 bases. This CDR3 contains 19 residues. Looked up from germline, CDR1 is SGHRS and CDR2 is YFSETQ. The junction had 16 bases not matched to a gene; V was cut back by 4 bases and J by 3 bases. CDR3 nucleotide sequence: TGCGCCAGCAGCAAACTCCGGGACAGGGAAAGGCCCGACACCGGGGAGCTGTTTTTT. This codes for CASSKLRDRERPDTGELFF. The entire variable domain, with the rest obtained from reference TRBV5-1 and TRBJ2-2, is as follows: KAGVTQTPRYLIKTRGQQVTLSCSPISGHRSVSWYQQTPGQGLQFLFEYFSETQRNKGNFPGRFSGRQFSNSRSEMNVSTLELGDSALYLCASSKLRDRERPDTGELFFGEGSRLTVL.

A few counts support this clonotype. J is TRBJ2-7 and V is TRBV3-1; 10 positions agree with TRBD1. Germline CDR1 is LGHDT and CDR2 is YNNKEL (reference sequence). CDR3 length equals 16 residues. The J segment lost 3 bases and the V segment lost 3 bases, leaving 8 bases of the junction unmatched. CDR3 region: CASSHRGQGGIYEQYF. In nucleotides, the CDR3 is TGTGCCAGCAGCCATCGTGGACAGGGGGGGATCTACGAGCAGTACTTC.

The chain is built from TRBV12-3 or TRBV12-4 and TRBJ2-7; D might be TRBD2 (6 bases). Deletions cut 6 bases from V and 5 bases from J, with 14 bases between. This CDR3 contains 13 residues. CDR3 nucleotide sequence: TGTGCCAGCAGACGTAGCGGTCTCGACGAGCAGTACTTC. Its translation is CASRRSGLDEQYF.

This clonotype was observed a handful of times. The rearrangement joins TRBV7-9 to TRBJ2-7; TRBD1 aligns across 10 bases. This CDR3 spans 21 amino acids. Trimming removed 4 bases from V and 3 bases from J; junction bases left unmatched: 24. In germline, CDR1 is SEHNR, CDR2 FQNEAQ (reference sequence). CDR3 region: CASSSPLLGQGRPTDIYEQYF. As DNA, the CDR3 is TGTGCCAGCAGCTCACCCCTGTTGGGACAGGGGCGGCCCACCGACATCTACGAGCAGTACTTC.

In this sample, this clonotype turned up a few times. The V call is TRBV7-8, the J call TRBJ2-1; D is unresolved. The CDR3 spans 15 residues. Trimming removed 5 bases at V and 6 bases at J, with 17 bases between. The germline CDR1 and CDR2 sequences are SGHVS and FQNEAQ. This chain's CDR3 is CASSPDLSPFNEQFF. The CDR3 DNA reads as TGTGCCAGCAGCCCAGATTTGTCTCCATTCAATGAGCAGTTCTTC.

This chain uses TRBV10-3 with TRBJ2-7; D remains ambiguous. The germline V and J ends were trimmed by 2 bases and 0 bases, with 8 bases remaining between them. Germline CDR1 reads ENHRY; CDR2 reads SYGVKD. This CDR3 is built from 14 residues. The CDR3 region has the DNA TGTGCCATCAGTGAGGAGACCAGCTCCTACGAGCAGTACTTC. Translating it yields CAISEETSSYEQYF.

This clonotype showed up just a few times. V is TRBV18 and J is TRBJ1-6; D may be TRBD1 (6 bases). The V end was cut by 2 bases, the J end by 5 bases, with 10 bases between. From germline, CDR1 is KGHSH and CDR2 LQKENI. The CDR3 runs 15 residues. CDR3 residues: CASSPGQRDNSPLHF. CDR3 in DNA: TGTGCCAGCTCACCAGGACAGAGGGATAATTCACCCCTCCACTTT.

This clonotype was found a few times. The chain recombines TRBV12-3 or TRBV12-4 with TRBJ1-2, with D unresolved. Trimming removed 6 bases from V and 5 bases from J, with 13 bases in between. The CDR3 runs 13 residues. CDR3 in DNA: TGTGCCAGCAGACCCTTCGGCGGGTATGGCTACACCTTC. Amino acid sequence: CASRPFGGYGYTF.

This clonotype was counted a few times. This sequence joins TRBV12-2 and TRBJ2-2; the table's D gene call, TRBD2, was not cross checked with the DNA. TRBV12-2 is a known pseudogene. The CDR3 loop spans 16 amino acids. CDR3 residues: CASRLAPGLLTGELFF. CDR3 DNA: TGTGCAAGTCGCTTAGCGCCGGGACTCCTCACCGGGGAGCTGTTTTTT.

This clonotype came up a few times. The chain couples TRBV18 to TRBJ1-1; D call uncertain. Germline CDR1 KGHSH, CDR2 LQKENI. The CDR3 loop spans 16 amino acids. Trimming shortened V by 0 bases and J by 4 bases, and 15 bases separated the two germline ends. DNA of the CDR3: TGTGCCAGCTCACCACCGGTCGGGGAAGTTAGCACTGAAGCTTTCTTT. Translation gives CASSPPVGEVSTEAFF.

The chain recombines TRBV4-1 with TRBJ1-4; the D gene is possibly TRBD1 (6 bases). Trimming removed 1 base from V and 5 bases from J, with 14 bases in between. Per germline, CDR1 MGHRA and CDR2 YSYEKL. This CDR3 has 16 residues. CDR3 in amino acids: CASSQVSGTRNEKLFF. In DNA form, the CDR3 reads TGCGCCAGCAGCCAAGTTAGCGGGACACGGAATGAAAAACTGTTTTTT.

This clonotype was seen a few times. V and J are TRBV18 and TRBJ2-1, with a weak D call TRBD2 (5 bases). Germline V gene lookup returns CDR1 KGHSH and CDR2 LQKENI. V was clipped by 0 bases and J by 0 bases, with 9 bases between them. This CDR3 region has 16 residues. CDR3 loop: CASSPPTGFSYNEQFF. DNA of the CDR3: TGTGCCAGCTCACCACCCACGGGATTCTCCTACAATGAGCAGTTCTTC.

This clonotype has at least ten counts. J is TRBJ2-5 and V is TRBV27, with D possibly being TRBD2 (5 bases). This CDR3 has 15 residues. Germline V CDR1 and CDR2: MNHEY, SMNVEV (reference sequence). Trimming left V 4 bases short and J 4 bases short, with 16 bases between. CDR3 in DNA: TGTGCCAGCAGTTCTGGACTGCATCCGGGAGAGACCCAGTACTTC. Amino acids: CASSSGLHPGETQYF.

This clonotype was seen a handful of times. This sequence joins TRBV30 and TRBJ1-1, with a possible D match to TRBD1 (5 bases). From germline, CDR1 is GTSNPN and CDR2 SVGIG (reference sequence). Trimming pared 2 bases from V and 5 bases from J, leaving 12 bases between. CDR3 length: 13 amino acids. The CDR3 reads CAWSQWGATEAFF. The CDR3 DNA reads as TGTGCCTGGAGTCAATGGGGCGCGACTGAAGCTTTCTTT.

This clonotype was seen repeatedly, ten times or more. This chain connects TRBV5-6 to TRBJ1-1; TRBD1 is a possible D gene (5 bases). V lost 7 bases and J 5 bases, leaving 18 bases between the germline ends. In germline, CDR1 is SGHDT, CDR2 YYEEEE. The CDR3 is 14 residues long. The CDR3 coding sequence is TGTGCCAGCCGACAGTTAGGGGTAAAGACTGAAGCTTTCTTT. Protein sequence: CASRQLGVKTEAFF.

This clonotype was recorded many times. CDR3 residues: CASTSPPRIQETQYF. The DNA for the CDR3 is TGCGCCAGCACCTCTCCCCCTAGAATTCAGGAGACCCAGTACTTC. The chain uses TRBV5-1 and TRBJ2-5, with unresolved D. The CDR3 consists of 15 residues. CDR1 SGHRS and CDR2 YFSETQ come from the germline V gene. The ends were cut back, 6 bases at V and 5 bases at J, with 20 bases in the middle.